This T cell receptor beta chain comes out of a study of blood T cell repertoires in COVID-19. The germline V gene encodes CDR1 SEHNR and CDR2 FQNEAQ (reference sequence). The CDR3 is 14 residues long. V dropped 1 base and J dropped 0 bases, with 7 bases sitting between them. Under the authors' procedure: Estimation of nucleated cell counts relied on the amplification of reference gene primers. Data came from immunoSEQ multiplex PCR; TCRdb stores just in-frame clones and leaves some out. D and trimming were read from the DNA, whereas the V and J calls and clone size are those reported in that table. The sample records tens of thousands of clones, about 82% being singletons.

This sequence was found in a man older than 75 with active COVID-19. The chain uses TRBV7-9 and TRBJ2-7, with D possibly being TRBD2 (6 bases). Sequences were obtained from peripheral blood. DNA for the CDR3: TGTGCCAGCAGCTTAGAGGGAGGCTCCTACGAGCAGTACTTC. This encodes CASSLEGGSYEQYF.